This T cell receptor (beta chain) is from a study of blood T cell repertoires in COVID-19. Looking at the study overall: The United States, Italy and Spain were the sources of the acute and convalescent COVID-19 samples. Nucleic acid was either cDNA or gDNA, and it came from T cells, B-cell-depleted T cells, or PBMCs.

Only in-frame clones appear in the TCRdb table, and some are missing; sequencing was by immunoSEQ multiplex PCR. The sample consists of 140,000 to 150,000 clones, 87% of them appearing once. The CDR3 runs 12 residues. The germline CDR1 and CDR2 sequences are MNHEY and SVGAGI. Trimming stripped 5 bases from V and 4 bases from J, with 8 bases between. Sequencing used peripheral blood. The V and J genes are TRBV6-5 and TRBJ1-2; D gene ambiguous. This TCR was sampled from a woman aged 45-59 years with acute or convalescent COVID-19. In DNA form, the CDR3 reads TGTGCCAGCAGTCAGGCTTTCTATGGCTACACCTTC. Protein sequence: CASSQAFYGYTF.